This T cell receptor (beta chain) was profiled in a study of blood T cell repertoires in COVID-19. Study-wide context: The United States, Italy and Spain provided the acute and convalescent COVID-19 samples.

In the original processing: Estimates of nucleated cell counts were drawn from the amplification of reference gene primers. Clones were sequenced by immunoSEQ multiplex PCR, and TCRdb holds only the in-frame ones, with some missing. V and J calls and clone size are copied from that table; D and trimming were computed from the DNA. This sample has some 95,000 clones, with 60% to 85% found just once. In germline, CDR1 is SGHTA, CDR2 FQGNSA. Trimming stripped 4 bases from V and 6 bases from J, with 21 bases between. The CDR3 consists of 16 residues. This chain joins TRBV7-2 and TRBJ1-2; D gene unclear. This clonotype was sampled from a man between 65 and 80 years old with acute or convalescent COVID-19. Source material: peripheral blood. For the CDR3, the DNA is TGTGCCAGCAGCTCCGGAGGCCCGGGGTTCCTAAATGGCTACACCTTC. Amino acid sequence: CASSSGGPGFLNGYTF.